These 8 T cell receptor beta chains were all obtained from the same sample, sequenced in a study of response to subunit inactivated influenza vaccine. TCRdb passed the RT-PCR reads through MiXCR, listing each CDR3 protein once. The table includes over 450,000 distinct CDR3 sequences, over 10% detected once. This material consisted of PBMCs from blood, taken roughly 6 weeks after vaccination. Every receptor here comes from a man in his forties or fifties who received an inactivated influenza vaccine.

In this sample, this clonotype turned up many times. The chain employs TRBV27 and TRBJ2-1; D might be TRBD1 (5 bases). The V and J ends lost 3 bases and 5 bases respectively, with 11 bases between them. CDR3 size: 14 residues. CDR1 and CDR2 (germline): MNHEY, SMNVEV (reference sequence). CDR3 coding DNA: TGTGCCAGCAGTTTCGCAGGGTCGGACAATGAGCAGTTCTTC. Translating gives CASSFAGSDNEQFF.

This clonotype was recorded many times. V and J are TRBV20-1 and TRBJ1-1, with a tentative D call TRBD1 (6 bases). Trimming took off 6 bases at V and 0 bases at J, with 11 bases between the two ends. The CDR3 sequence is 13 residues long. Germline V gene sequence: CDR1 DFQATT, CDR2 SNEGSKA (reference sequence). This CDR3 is CSAIRDMNTEAFF. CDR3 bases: TGCAGTGCCATCCGGGACATGAACACTGAAGCTTTCTTT.

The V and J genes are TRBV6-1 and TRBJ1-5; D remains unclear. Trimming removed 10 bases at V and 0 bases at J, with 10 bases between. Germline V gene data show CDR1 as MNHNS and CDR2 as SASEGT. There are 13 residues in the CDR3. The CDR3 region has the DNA TGTGCCAACAGACCGTATAGCAATCAGCCCCAGCATTTT. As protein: CANRPYSNQPQHF.

DNA of the CDR3: TGCGCCAGCAGCCCGAGGGCAGGGACTGGAAACACCATATATTTT. This encodes CASSPRAGTGNTIYF. V is TRBV4-3 and J is TRBJ1-3; D possibly corresponds to TRBD1 (5 bases). Per the germline V gene, CDR1 is LGHNA and CDR2 is YSLEER. The CDR3 is 15 residues long. Trimming cost V 4 bases and J 2 bases, with 12 bases left between them.

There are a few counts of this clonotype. CDR3 loop: CASRRGALNTEAFF. CDR3 DNA: TGTGCCAGCCGCCGGGGGGCACTGAACACTGAAGCTTTCTTT. The chain employs TRBV5-5 and TRBJ1-1; D possibly corresponds to TRBD1 (6 bases). Deletions cut 7 bases from V and 0 bases from J, with 13 bases between. The CDR3 contains 14 residues. Germline lookup yields CDR1 SGHKS and CDR2 YYEKEE (reference sequence). Together with reference TRBV5-5 and TRBJ1-1, the CDR3 gives the full variable domain: DAGVTQSPTHLIKTRGQQVTLRCSPISGHKSVSWYQQVLGQGPQFIFQYYEKEERGRGNFPDRFSARQFPNYSSELNVNALLLGDSALYLCASRRGALNTEAFFGQGTRLTVV.

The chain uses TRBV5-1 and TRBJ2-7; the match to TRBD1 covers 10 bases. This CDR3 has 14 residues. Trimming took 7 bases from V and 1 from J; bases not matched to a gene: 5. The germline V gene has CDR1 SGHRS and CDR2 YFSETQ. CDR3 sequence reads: CASWDRGRSYEQYF. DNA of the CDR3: TGCGCCAGCTGGGACAGGGGAAGATCCTACGAGCAGTACTTC.

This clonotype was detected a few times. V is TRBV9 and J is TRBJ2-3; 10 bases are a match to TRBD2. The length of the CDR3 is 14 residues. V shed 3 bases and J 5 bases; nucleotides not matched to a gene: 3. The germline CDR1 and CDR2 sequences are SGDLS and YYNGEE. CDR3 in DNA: TGTGCCAGCAGCGCGGGACTAGCGATAGATACGCAGTATTTT. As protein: CASSAGLAIDTQYF. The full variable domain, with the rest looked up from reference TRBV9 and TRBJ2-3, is DSGVTQTPKHLITATGQRVTLRCSPRSGDLSVYWYQQSLDQGLQFLIQYYNGEERAKGNILERFSAQQFPDLHSELNLSSLELGDSALYFCASSAGLAIDTQYFGPGTRLTVL.

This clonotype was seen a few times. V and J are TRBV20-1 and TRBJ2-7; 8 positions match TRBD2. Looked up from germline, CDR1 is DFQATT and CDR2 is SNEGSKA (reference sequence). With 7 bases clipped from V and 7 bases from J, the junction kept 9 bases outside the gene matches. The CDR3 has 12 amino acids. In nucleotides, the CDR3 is TGCAGTGGCGGGGGGAGCGGGGGAGAGCAGTACTTC. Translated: CSGGGSGGEQYF.